This TCR beta chain originates from a study of T cell changes during pregnancy in multiple sclerosis. The CDR3 contains 14 residues. Germline V lookup: CDR1 SGHAT, CDR2 FQNNGV. V shed 8 bases, J shed 0 bases, and the junction held 6 bases outside the gene matches. Measured with immunoSEQ multiplex PCR; TCRdb has only the in-frame clones, and not every one. The repertoire holds around 56,000 clones, with around nine tenths as singletons. The chain links TRBV11-2 to TRBJ1-2, with 7 bases aligning to TRBD1. The sequence derives from a female donor in good health, enrolled as a control in a pregnancy study. The source material was peripheral blood, sampled in the first trimester of pregnancy. The CDR3 loop reads CASSPDRANYGYTF. CDR3 nucleotide sequence: TGTGCCAGCTCCCCAGACAGGGCTAACTATGGCTACACCTTC.